Reported below is one T cell receptor (beta chain). The antigen remains unidentified. CDR1 is SGHTA and CDR2 is FQGNSA in the germline V gene. V lost 1 base to trimming and J lost 8 bases; unmatched junction nucleotides: 4. The CDR3 has 15 residues. This sample was taken from a study of pediatric ulcerative colitis. Study results and limitations: Two rectal clonotypes were found only in ulcerative colitis patients, all of them. A couple of patients' blood samples yielded substantially fewer templates.

Generated by immunoSEQ multiplex PCR, the TCRdb table keeps only in-frame clones and is missing some. The sample consists of tens of thousands of clones, roughly 72% of them appearing once. Rectal tissue came from one to two pinch biopsies taken at colonoscopy. The sample taken for sequencing was gut tissue. This sequence joins TRBV7-2 and TRBJ2-1, with TRBD2 matching over 11 bases. This sequence was found in a boy younger than 18 with moderate ulcerative colitis. CDR3 sequence reads: CASSLELAGADEQFF. As DNA, the CDR3 is TGTGCCAGCAGCTTAGAACTAGCGGGAGCCGATGAGCAGTTCTTC.